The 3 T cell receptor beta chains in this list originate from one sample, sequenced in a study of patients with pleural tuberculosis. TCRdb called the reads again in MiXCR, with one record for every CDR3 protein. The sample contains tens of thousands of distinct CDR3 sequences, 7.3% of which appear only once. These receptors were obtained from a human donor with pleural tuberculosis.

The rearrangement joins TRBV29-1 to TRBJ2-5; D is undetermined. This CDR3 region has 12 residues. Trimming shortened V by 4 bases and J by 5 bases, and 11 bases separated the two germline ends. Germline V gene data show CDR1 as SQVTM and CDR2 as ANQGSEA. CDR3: CSVGSAKETQYF. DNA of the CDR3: TGCAGCGTTGGGTCAGCTAAGGAGACCCAGTACTTC.

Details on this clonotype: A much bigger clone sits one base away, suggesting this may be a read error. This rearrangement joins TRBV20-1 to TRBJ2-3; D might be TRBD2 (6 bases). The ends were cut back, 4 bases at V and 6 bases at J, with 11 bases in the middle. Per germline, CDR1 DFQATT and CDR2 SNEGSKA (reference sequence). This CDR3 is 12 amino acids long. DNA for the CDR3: TGCAGTGCTACGGAGGGATGGGATACGCAGTATTTT. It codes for CSATEGWDTQYF.

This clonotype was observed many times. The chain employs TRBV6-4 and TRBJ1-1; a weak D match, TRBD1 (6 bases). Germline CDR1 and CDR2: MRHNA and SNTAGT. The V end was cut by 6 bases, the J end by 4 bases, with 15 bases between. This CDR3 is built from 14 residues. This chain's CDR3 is CASRDLGQRTEAFF. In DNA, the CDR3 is TGTGCCAGCAGGGACCTAGGACAGCGCACTGAAGCTTTCTTT.